This entry concerns a single T cell receptor (beta chain). The antigen remains unidentified. An end of the junction differs from the germline gene, which may be a read error. This specimen belongs to a study of response to subunit inactivated influenza vaccine. Study-wide results and limits: Few new T cells, the authors suggested, are recruited by each seasonal influenza vaccination.

This CDR3 contains 14 residues. TCRdb ran MiXCR on the RT-PCR reads and lists one entry per CDR3 protein. The sample has 650,000 to 800,000 distinct CDR3 sequences, about 14% seen once; the top ten hold 5.5% to 7%. This sample comprised PBMCs from blood, obtained less than 15 days before vaccination. The chain links TRBV12-3 or TRBV12-4 to TRBJ2-5, with 9 bases matching TRBD2. The receptor's source is a man aged 50 or older who received an inactivated influenza vaccine. The CDR3 loop is CASSIAGAQETQYF. The CDR3 bases are TGTGCCAGCAGTATAGCGGGGGCCCAAGAGACCCAGTACTTC.